This T cell receptor (beta chain) was captured in a study of T cell responses to AZD1222 COVID-19 vaccine. Study conclusions and caveats: Seropositive at baseline were only a handful of AZD1222 recipients. No day 14 peak samples; only post-peak repertoires were characterized.

Germline CDR1 LGHNA, CDR2 YNFKEQ. CDR3 length equals 12 residues. Trimming pared 2 bases from V and 12 bases from J, leaving 10 bases between. Worth noting for this clone: Its cognate antigen is unknown.

Profiling relied on immunoSEQ multiplex PCR, and the TCRdb table lists in-frame clones only, not all of them. The sample consists of tens of thousands of clones, about nine tenths of them appearing once. The sequence was obtained from an adult in good health. The sequencing used peripheral blood, collected on day 0 of AZD1222 vaccination. The chain combines TRBV4-2 with TRBJ1-4, with D possibly being TRBD1 (5 bases). The CDR3 nucleotides are TGTGCCAGCAGCCAACAACAGGAACAACTGTTTTTT. This encodes CASSQQQEQLFF.